This T cell receptor beta chain was identified during a study of OX40 agonist ivuxolimab in advanced cancers. Broader study findings: Expanded peripheral T-cell antigen specificity went undetermined.

With respect to this clone: The target antigen is unknown.

CDR3 length equals 16 residues. With 1 base removed from V and 2 bases from J, the gap between germline ends came to 14 bases. CDR1 SGHAT and CDR2 FQNNGV come from the germline V gene. Assay: immunoSEQ multiplex PCR; the TCRdb copy retains only in-frame clones and omits some. The profile shows fewer than 75,000 clones, 91% of them singletons. V and J are TRBV11-2 and TRBJ1-2, with D perhaps TRBD1 (6 bases). The sequence derives from an adult with an advanced solid tumor such as melanoma, head and neck, liver or kidney cancer. The input for sequencing was CD4+ or CD8+ T cells sorted from blood, taken in a trial of the OX40 agonist ivuxolimab. The CDR3, as DNA: TGTGCCAGCAGCTTAGGGGGAGGACAGCGAAACTATGGCTACACCTTC. This encodes CASSLGGGQRNYGYTF.